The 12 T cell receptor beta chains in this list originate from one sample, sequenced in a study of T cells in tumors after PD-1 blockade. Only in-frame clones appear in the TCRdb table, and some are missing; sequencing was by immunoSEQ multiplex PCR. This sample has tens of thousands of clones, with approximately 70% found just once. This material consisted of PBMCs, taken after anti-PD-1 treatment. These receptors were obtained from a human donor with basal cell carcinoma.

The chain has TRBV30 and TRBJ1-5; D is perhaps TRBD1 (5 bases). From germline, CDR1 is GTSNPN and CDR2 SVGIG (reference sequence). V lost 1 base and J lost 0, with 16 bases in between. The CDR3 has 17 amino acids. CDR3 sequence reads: CAWSGGRPAYSNQPQHF. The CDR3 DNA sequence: TGTGCCTGGAGTGGGGGCAGGCCTGCCTATAGCAATCAGCCCCAGCATTTT.

The CDR3 here is CASSQKRGAGGDTQYF. DNA for the CDR3: TGTGCCAGCAGCCAAAAGCGGGGGGCAGGTGGAGATACGCAGTATTTT. This sequence joins TRBV4-2 and TRBJ2-3, with 9 positions matching TRBD2. CDR3 size: 16 residues. Germline loops: CDR1 LGHNA, CDR2 YNFKEQ. V was pared by 2 bases and J by 5 bases, with 8 bases of the junction left unmatched.

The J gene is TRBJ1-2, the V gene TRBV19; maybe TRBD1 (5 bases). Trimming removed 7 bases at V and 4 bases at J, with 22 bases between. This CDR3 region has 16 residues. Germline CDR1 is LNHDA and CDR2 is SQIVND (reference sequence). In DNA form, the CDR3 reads TGTGCCAGTACCGACCGGTATAGGGGCCCGGTCTATGGCTACACCTTC. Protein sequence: CASTDRYRGPVYGYTF. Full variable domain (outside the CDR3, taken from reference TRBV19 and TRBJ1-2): DGGITQSPKYLFRKEGQNVTLSCEQNLNHDAMYWYRQDPGQGLRLIYYSQIVNDFQKGDIAEGYSVSREKKESFPLTVTSAQKNPTAFYLCASTDRYRGPVYGYTFGSGTRLTVV.

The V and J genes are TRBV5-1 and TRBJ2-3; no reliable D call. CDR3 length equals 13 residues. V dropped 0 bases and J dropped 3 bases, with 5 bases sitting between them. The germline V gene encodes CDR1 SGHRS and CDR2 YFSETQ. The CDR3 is CASSLGATDTQYF. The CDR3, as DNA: TGCGCCAGCAGCTTGGGGGCTACAGATACGCAGTATTTT.

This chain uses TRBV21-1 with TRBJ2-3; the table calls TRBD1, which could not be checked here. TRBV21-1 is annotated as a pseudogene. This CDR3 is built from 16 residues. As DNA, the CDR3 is TGTGCCAGCAGCATGCCCCCAGGGCTCGAGGCAGATACGCAGTATTTT. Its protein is CASSMPPGLEADTQYF.

The chain's CDR3 is CASNPGGMTEAFF. CDR3 coding DNA: TGTGCCAGCAACCCCGGGGGGATGACTGAAGCTTTCTTT. This chain joins TRBV12-3 or TRBV12-4 and TRBJ1-1; D is possibly TRBD1 (5 bases). The CDR3 extends over 13 amino acids. The germline V and J ends were trimmed by 7 bases and 5 bases, with 14 bases remaining between them.

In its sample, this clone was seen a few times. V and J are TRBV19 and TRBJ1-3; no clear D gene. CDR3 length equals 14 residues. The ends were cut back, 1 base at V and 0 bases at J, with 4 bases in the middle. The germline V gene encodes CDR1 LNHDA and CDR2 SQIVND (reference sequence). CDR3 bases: TGTGCCAGTAGTATAGTTAACTCTGGAAACACCATATATTTT. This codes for CASSIVNSGNTIYF.

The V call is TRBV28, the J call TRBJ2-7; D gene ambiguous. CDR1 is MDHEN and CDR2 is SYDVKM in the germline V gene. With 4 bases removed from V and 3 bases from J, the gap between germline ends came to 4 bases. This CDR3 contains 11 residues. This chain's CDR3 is CASSWYYEQYF. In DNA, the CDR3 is TGTGCCAGCAGTTGGTACTACGAGCAGTACTTC. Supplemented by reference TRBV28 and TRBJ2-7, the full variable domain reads DVKVTQSSRYLVKRTGEKVFLECVQDMDHENMFWYRQDPGLGLRLIYFSYDVKMKEKGDIPEGYSVSREKKERFSLILESASTNQTSMYLCASSWYYEQYFGPGTRLTVT.

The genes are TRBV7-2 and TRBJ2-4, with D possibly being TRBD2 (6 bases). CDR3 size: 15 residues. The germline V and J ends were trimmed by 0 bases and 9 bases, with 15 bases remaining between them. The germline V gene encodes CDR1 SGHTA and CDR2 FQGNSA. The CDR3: CASSLAFAGSSIQYF. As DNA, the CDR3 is TGTGCCAGCAGCTTAGCGTTCGCGGGGTCAAGCATTCAGTACTTC.

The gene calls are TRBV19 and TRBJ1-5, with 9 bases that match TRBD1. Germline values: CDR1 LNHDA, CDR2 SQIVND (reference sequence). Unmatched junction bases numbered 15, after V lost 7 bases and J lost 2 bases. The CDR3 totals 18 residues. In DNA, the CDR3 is TGTGCCAGTACTCCCGACCGACAGGGGGGAAGGGGCAATCAGCCCCAGCATTTT. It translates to CASTPDRQGGRGNQPQHF. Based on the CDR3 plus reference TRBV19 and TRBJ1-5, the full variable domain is DGGITQSPKYLFRKEGQNVTLSCEQNLNHDAMYWYRQDPGQGLRLIYYSQIVNDFQKGDIAEGYSVSREKKESFPLTVTSAQKNPTAFYLCASTPDRQGGRGNQPQHFGDGTRLSIL.

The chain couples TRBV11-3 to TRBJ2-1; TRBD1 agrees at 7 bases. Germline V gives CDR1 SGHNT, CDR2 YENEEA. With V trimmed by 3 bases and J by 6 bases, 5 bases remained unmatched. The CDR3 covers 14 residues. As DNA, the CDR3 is TGTGCCAGCAGCTTGACTACAGGGGTCAATGAGCAGTTCTTC. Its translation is CASSLTTGVNEQFF.

The CDR3 loop reads CASSLSRAGNQPQHF. The CDR3 DNA reads as TGTGCCAGCAGCCTGTCCAGGGCGGGCAATCAGCCCCAGCATTTT. V usage is TRBV5-5 and J usage is TRBJ1-5; D perhaps matches TRBD1 (5 bases). V lost 4 bases, J lost 2 bases, and 13 bases lay in between. Germline CDR1 reads SGHKS; CDR2 reads YYEKEE (reference sequence). CDR3 length equals 15 residues.